The sample holds a few counts of the clone carrying this TCR beta chain. Its antigen is as yet unknown. The junction does not match germline at one end; this may be a read error. Time point defined: sample taken at primary tumor resection. Unsorted whole RNA from tumor, nontumor lung or frozen PBMC underwent sequencing. 72 TRACERx patients with early, untreated non-small cell lung cancer donated samples. The length of the CDR3 is 15 residues. CDR1 is SGHTA, CDR2 FQGNSA, per germline. This sample is part of a study of spatial heterogeneity in lung cancer. Study in general: In the raw reads, each unique TCR and UMI combination was present more than ten times on average.

Carried by each TCR cDNA molecule was a unique molecular identifier. TCRdb re-analysed the 5' RACE reads in MiXCR, keeping a single row per CDR3 protein. The table has tens of thousands of distinct CDR3 sequences, approximately 12% seen once. General study findings and limits: At resection, ubiquitous expanded tumor TCRs appeared in blood more than at follow-up.

The chain combines TRBV7-2 with TRBJ2-3, with 7 bases aligning to TRBD2. This TCR derives from a male donor with early-stage non-small cell lung cancer. The specimen was PBMCs, collected at surgery. In DNA form, the CDR3 reads TGTGTCAGCAGCTCCCCGACTAGCAGCGCAGATACGCAGTATTTT. Residues: CVSSSPTSSADTQYF.